These 16 T cell receptor beta chains were all obtained from the same sample, sequenced in a study of metastatic and nonmetastatic thyroid tumors. Treatment of any kind had been given to no patient before thyroid surgery. TCRdb re-called clones from the PCR reads using MiXCR. The sample gives 30,000 or so clones, around a fifth of which show up once; approximately 8% is in the top ten. The sequenced sample consisted of blood. Every receptor here comes from a female donor with papillary thyroid cancer or a benign thyroid nodule (not recorded which). Some clones in this sample may be carry-over from other donors' samples.

This clone occurred many times. This sequence joins TRBV27 and TRBJ1-2, with no clear D. Germline V gene lookup returns CDR1 MNHEY and CDR2 SMNVEV (reference sequence). The V end lost 8 bases, the J end lost 2 bases, and 12 bases lay between the germline ends. The CDR3 covers 13 residues. The CDR3 reads CASAFGQNYGYTF. The CDR3 bases are TGTGCCAGCGCCTTCGGGCAGAACTATGGCTACACCTTC.

The rearrangement joins TRBV6-1 to TRBJ1-1; 9 positions agree with TRBD1. Unmatched junction bases numbered 12, after V lost 10 bases and J lost 0 bases. Germline V CDR1 and CDR2: MNHNS, SASEGT. The CDR3 length is 16 residues. This CDR3 is CATTYRGRPLNTEAFF. The CDR3 coding sequence is TGTGCCACTACGTACAGGGGGCGGCCCCTGAACACTGAAGCTTTCTTT.

This clone is labeled as medium-sized. This rearrangement joins TRBV6-2 or TRBV6-3 to TRBJ2-3; no clear D gene. The CDR3 totals 12 residues. Germline CDR1 and CDR2: MNHEY and SVGEGT. The V end was cut by 6 bases, the J end by 6 bases, with 10 bases between. The CDR3 loop is CASSSLGDTQYF. The CDR3 coding sequence is TGTGCCAGCAGCTCCCTGGGGGATACGCAGTATTTT.

Many counts were recorded for this clone. The chain combines TRBV6-6 with TRBJ2-1; 10 bases line up with TRBD2. In germline, CDR1 is MNHNY, CDR2 SVGAGI (reference sequence). CDR3 length equals 15 residues. V trimming: 0 bases; J trimming: 7 bases; junction bases outside the gene matches: 3. The CDR3 loop is CASSYSRTSGNEQFF. The CDR3 nucleotides read TGTGCCAGCAGTTACTCCCGGACTAGCGGAAATGAGCAGTTCTTC.

This clone appeared a few times. This rearrangement joins TRBV6-2 or TRBV6-3 to TRBJ1-1; TRBD1 is a possible D gene (5 bases). V lost 5 bases and J lost 5, with 12 bases in between. The CDR3 has 13 residues. Germline CDR1 reads MNHEY; CDR2 reads SVGEGT. This CDR3 reads CASSARGRTEAFF. CDR3 sequence (DNA): TGTGCCAGCAGTGCCCGGGGGAGGACTGAAGCTTTCTTT.

J is TRBJ1-1 and V is TRBV30; D remains ambiguous. The CDR3 sequence is 12 residues long. With 4 bases removed from V and 3 bases from J, the gap between germline ends came to 9 bases. Germline V gene lookup returns CDR1 GTSNPN and CDR2 SVGIG (reference sequence). Here the CDR3 DNA reads TGTGCCTGGACTCACGGGGACACTGAAGCTTTCTTT. This gives the protein CAWTHGDTEAFF.

This chain links TRBV5-1 with TRBJ1-2; D is possibly TRBD1 (6 bases). Trimming removed 0 bases from V and 8 bases from J, with 17 bases in between. Germline V gene data show CDR1 as SGHRS and CDR2 as YFSETQ. The CDR3 has 15 residues. In DNA, the CDR3 is TGCGCCAGCAGCTTGGATGGACAGTGTCTTACAGGCTACACCTTC. Translating gives CASSLDGQCLTGYTF.

This sequence joins TRBV6-1 and TRBJ1-1; D gene unclear. CDR1 and CDR2 (germline): MNHNS, SASEGT. Between the trimmed V and J ends, which lost 6 bases and 0 bases, there was a span of 8 bases. This CDR3 region has 13 residues. CDR3 residues: CASRRTLNTEAFF. DNA of the CDR3: TGTGCCAGCAGGCGGACGTTGAACACTGAAGCTTTCTTT.

By sample fraction, this clone is medium-sized. The chain joins TRBV29-1 to TRBJ1-1; D gene unclear. V was shortened by 1 base and J by 2 bases, with 8 bases between the two germline ends. This CDR3 is built from 13 residues. Germline V gene lookup returns CDR1 SQVTM and CDR2 ANQGSEA. This CDR3 reads CSVEVVGNTEAFF. The CDR3 nucleotides read TGCAGCGTTGAAGTGGTTGGAAACACTGAAGCTTTCTTT.

The V call is TRBV4-3, the J call TRBJ2-1, with 7 bases matching TRBD2. Looked up from germline, CDR1 is LGHNA and CDR2 is YSLEER. The CDR3 sequence is 15 residues long. Trimming cost V 3 bases and J 4 bases; bases outside gene matches: 6. The CDR3 region is CASSQSGEMYNEQFF. CDR3 DNA sequence: TGCGCCAGCAGCCAGAGCGGGGAAATGTACAATGAGCAGTTCTTC.

The chain uses TRBV5-1 and TRBJ1-2; no firm D call. This CDR3 contains 13 residues. Germline V CDR1 and CDR2: SGHRS, YFSETQ. V was pared by 0 bases and J by 6 bases, with 9 bases between. This chain's CDR3 is CASSLGQYHGYTF. DNA of the CDR3: TGCGCCAGCAGCTTGGGACAATACCATGGCTACACCTTC.

This clone has just a few counts. The chain combines TRBV30 with TRBJ1-2; 8 nucleotides agree with TRBD1. Germline values: CDR1 GTSNPN, CDR2 SVGIG (reference sequence). This CDR3 region has 13 residues. J gave up 7 bases and V 3 bases, and 7 bases lay outside the gene matches. In DNA form, the CDR3 reads TGTGCCTGGAGGCCAGGGGGCGCGGGTGGCTACACCTTC. It yields the protein CAWRPGGAGGYTF.

This clone has at least ten counts. The rearrangement links TRBV9 to TRBJ1-1; a possible D gene is TRBD1 (6 bases). CDR3 size: 14 residues. Between the trimmed V and J ends, which lost 0 bases and 9 bases, there was a span of 15 bases. Germline CDR1 reads SGDLS; CDR2 reads YYNGEE. The DNA of the CDR3 is TGTGCCAGCAGCGTAGTCCCGGCGGGGGGCCAAGCTTTCTTT. Encoded protein: CASSVVPAGGQAFF.

This clone turned up a few times. The gene calls are TRBV27 and TRBJ2-3; D is perhaps TRBD1 or TRBD2 (5 bases each). Trimming removed 4 bases at V and 2 bases at J, with 19 bases between. Germline V CDR1 and CDR2: MNHEY, SMNVEV (reference sequence). This CDR3 region has 17 residues. The CDR3 coding sequence is TGTGCCAGCAGTTGGGACGCAAACCAACAATACACAGATACGCAGTATTTT. This translates into CASSWDANQQYTDTQYF.

This clone has at least ten counts. The J gene is TRBJ2-3, the V gene TRBV20-1; TRBD2 aligns across 9 bases. The length of the CDR3 is 13 residues. The germline V gene has CDR1 DFQATT and CDR2 SNEGSKA (reference sequence). J lost 4 bases, V lost 5 bases, and 4 bases had no gene match. The CDR3: CSAGGGDPDTQYF. CDR3 sequence (DNA): TGCAGTGCTGGCGGGGGGGACCCAGATACGCAGTATTTT.

This clone was seen at least ten times. The chain is built from TRBV19 and TRBJ2-1; 8 bases map to TRBD2. V lost 1 base, J lost 0 bases, and 2 bases stayed unmatched. This CDR3 has 16 residues. The germline CDR1 and CDR2 sequences are LNHDA and SQIVND (reference sequence). CDR3 DNA: TGTGCCAGTAGTATAGCTGCGGGAGGCTCCTACAATGAGCAGTTCTTC. It encodes CASSIAAGGSYNEQFF.